The T cell receptor beta chain described here comes from a study of blood T cells in healthy people across ages (dated by TCRdb to between 2015 and 2016). Regarding the research as a whole: In model experiments, template switching captured roughly one uniquely barcoded TCR beta cDNA molecule for every two T cells. Two additional independent replicas of 1 million unique cDNA reads from the same blood draw were analyzed for two donors (one aged 18 to 30 and one aged 80 or older). The study measured age-related changes in TCR beta repertoire diversity using deep sequencing normalized with unique cDNA molecular identifiers. Donors were grouped into four age groups: young (average 16 years), middle-aged (approximately 41), aged (62) and long-lived (approximately 75).

Library preparation used 5' RACE. Instrument used: Illumina HiSeq 2500. A second PCR of about 6 to 12 cycles was run with a J-beta primer mix and a sample-barcoded 5' primer. A template-switch 5' adaptor carrying 12 random nucleotides introduced a unique molecular identifier onto each TCR beta cDNA molecule. Each sample yielded at least 3 million CDR3-containing paired-end reads. First-strand cDNA was synthesized from all RNA with the Mint cDNA synthesis kit, primed by a TRBC-specific oligonucleotide. Following uracil-DNA glycosylase treatment, a first 18-cycle PCR with universal primers M1SS and BC2_uni_R was performed on all cDNA. In the authors' own workflow: For normalization, 1 million high-quality reads, each with a distinct molecular identifier, were randomly selected from each sample. Reads sharing molecular identifiers were discarded rather than binned into consensus sequences. MiTCR, with a Q25 quality threshold and the strictest error-elimination algorithm, was used for CDR3 identification, clonotype clustering and error correction. A nonparametric unseen species model using Euler transformation provided a lower-bound estimate of total TCR beta diversity. TCRdb applied fastp at Q25 and MiXCR to the public reads, then kept only in-frame beta chains. Each record represents a unique CDR3 protein, reported with the most common genes and DNA among its rows. TCRdb, not the authors, supplied the V and J calls. The sample table lists roughly 1 million distinct CDR3 sequences, approximately 25% of them with a count of one. Clones ranked in the top ten supply 0.75% of the sample.

Beyond this particular receptor, the publication reports: Since profiling was done on bulk unsorted PBMCs, naive and antigen-experienced compartments could not be conclusively compared. There was a strong correlation between observed TCR beta diversity and the percentage of naive T cells measured by flow cytometry. Observed TCR beta diversity per million T cells fell roughly linearly with age, and a significant reduction was already apparent by age roughly 41. Because the CMV infection status of the donors was unknown, age-related changes in expanded clonotypes may potentially have been confounded. Estimates of total diversity from one million sequenced T cells were regarded as lower bounds and underestimates. Compared with the aged group, the long-lived group had more naive CD4+ T cells, fewer expanded clones and increased TCR diversity, a pattern suggesting age selection.

Systemically healthy Caucasian individuals from Russia, some 36 in total and aged roughly 6 to 100 years, were included as donors. Approximately 10 milliliters of peripheral blood were collected from each donor into EDTA-treated Vacutainer tubes. Ficoll-Paque density-gradient centrifugation was used to isolate PBMCs, with at least 6.5 million obtained per sample. Total RNA, at least 5.5 micrograms per sample, was extracted from PBMCs with Trizol reagent. Naive CD45RAhigh/CD27high T cell percentages were measured by flow cytometry on a PBMC aliquot from every donor. Note on this clonotype: Its antigen is not yet known. No much larger clone exists at a distance of one base, and base qualities are not known.

This same sample was also taken into another study, of T cells of mothers and their children. The second publication reports: The donors were nine systemically healthy Caucasian individuals, made up of three mothers and their six children. cDNA synthesis consumed the entire amount of extracted RNA, loaded at approximately 1.6 ug RNA in each 15 ul reaction. In the second PCR, the M1S primer added sample barcodes and 2-4 random nucleotides. More than 9 million TCR beta CDR3 reads were obtained from each mother, and millions of reads were obtained from each child. Thymic selection similarly shapes TCR recombination output in related and unrelated pairs, with minor effect from inherited differences. Normalized repertoire overlap was always found to be slightly, but never significantly, higher in related mother-child pairs than in unrelated mother-child pairs. Persistent microchimeric T cell clones were not detected, at a sensitivity of approximately 100 clones per million clonotypes. In the study, deep NGS was used to compare the TCR beta repertoires of mothers and children, and features distinguishing related mother-child pairs from unrelated individuals were sought. The mean age was around 42 +/- 4 years for the mothers and about 10 +/- 4 years for the children. Libraries were sequenced on Illumina HiSeq 2000 with 100+100 nt paired-end reads after adapter ligation with NEBNext reagents. Mother and child libraries were prepared a month apart and sequenced in separate runs to prevent cross-contamination. For each donor, somewhere between about 450,000 and 2,000,000 distinct TCR beta clonotypes were identified. Naive TCR beta clonotypes were estimated from low-frequency clonotypes matched to each donor's FACS-determined naive share, without sorting.

What was sequenced was blood. The sequence was obtained from a girl aged 2 to 9 in good health.

The DNA sequence follows: TGCGCCAGCAGCCAAGATCCCAGGGTAGGGGACATTCAGTACTTC. This encodes CASSQDPRVGDIQYF. The chain joins TRBV4-1 to TRBJ2-4; matching of 5 bases hints at TRBD1 as the D gene. Inclusive of the bounding cysteine and phenylalanine, the CDR3 is 15 residues long. Only CDR3 DNA is held: 45 bases, read in frame from base 1. The germline V gene specifies MGHRA as CDR1 and YSYEKL as CDR2. The trim is 0 bases for V and 8 bases for J, with a gap of 14 bases between the germline ends.